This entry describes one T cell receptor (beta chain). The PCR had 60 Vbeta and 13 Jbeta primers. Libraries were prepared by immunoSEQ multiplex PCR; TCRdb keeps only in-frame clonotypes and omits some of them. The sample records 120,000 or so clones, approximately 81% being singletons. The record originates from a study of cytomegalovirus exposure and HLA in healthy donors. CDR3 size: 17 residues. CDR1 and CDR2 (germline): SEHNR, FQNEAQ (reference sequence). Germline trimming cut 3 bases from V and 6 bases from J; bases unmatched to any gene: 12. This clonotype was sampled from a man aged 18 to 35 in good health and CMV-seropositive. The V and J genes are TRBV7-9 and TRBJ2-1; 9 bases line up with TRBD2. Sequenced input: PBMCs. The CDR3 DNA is TGTGCCAGCAGCTTCCGACCATTGGGCGGGAGGGGCAATGAGCAGTTCTTC. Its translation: CASSFRPLGGRGNEQFF.